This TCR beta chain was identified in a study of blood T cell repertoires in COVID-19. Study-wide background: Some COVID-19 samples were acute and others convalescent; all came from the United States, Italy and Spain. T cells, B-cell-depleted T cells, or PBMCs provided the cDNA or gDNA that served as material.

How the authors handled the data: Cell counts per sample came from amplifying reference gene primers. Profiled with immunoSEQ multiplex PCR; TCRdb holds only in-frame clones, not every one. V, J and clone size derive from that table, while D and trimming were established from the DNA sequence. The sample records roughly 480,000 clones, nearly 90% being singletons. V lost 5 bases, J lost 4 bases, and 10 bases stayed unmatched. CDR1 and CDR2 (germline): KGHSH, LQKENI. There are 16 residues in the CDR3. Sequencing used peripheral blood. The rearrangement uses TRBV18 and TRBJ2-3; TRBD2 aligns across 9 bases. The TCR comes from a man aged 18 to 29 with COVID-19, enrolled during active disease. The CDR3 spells CASSSSSGALADTQYF. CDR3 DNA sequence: TGTGCCAGCTCATCATCTAGCGGGGCCCTCGCAGATACGCAGTATTTT.